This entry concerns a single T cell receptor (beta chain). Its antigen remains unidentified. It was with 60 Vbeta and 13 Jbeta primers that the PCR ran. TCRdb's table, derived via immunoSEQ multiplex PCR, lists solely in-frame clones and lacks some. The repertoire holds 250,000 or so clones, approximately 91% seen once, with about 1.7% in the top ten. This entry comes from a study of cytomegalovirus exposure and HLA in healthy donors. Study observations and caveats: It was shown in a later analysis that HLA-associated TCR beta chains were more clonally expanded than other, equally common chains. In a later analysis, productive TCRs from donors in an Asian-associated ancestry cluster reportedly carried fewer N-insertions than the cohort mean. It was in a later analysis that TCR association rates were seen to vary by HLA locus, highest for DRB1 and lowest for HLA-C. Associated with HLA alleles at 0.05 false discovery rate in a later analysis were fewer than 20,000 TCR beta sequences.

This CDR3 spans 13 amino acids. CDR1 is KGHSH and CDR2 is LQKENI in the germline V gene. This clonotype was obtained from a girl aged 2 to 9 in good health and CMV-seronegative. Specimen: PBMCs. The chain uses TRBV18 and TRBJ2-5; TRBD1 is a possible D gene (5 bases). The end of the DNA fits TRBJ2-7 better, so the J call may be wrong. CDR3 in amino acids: CASSPPTGYEQYF. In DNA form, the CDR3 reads TGTGCCAGCTCACCGCCAACAGGATACGAGCAGTACTTC.